This T cell receptor (beta chain) was captured in a study of T cell responses to AZD1222 COVID-19 vaccine. Germline V lookup: CDR1 MNHEY, CDR2 SVGAGI. With 6 bases removed from V and 7 bases from J, the gap between germline ends came to 16 bases. The CDR3 consists of 14 residues. Investigators merged groups given second doses at roughly 4 or roughly 12 weeks. Here immunoSEQ multiplex PCR was the method, and the copy in TCRdb shows in-frame clones only, minus some. Found here are 150,000 or so clones, about nine tenths of them singletons; the top ten hold less than 6.5%. The clonotype comes from an adult who received the AZD1222 COVID-19 vaccine. The sample here was peripheral blood, taken 28 days after the second AZD1222 dose. The rearrangement links TRBV6-5 to TRBJ2-1, with D possibly matching TRBD1 (5 bases). The DNA of the CDR3 is TGTGCCAGCAGGACAGAAGGGGCTGGAAATGAGCAGTTCTTC. Amino acid sequence: CASRTEGAGNEQFF.